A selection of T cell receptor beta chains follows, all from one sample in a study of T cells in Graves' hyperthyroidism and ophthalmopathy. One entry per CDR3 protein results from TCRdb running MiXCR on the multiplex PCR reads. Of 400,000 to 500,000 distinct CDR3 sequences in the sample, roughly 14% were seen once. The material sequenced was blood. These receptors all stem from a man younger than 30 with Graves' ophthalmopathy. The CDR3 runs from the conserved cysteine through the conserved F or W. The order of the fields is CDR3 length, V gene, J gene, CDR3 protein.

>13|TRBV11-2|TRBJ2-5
CASSTGEIKTQYF
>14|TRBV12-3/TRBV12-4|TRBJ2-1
CACGWGETYNEQFF
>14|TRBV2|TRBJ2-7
CASSVAAEPHEQYF
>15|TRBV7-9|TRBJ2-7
CASSSGTASSYEQYF
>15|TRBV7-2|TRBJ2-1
CASSLAGGAGNEQFF
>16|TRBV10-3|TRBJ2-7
CAISESHSGGASEQYF
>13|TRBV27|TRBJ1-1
CASSLGAFAEAFF
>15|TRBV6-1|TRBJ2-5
CASSWNIAGQETQYF
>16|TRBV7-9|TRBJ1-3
CASSPQGTPSGNTIYF
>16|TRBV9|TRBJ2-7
CASSETGLAGVIEQYF
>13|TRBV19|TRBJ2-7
CASKEQGFYEQYF
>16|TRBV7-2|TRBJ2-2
CASSLMVTLLGGELFF
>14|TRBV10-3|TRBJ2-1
CAIASGQPVGEQFF
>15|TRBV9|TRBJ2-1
CASSSGGGQTGEQFF
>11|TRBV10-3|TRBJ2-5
CAISEGETQYF
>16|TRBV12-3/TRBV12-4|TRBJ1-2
CASSLATGGLGYGYTF
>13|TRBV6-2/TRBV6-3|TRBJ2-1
CATGLAGGNEQFF
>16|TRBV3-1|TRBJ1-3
CASSLGGGPAGNTIYF
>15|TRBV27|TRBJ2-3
CASSPRLFYTDTQYF
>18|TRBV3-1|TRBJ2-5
CASSRARSGTPGRETQYF
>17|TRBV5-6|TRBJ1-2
CASSWAGGGGTTYGYTF
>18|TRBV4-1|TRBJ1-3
CASSHMGTGGYSGNTIYF
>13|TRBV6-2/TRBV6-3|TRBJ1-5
CASTGQGPQPQHF
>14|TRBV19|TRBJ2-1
CATTTGDLYNEQFF
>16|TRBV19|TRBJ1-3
CASMRRGQFSGNTIYF